The 10 T cell receptor beta chains below all came from one sample that was sequenced in a study of shared clonotypes between healthy human individuals. Assay: immunoSEQ multiplex PCR; the TCRdb copy retains only in-frame clones and omits some. Altogether about 1.1 million clones are present, around three quarters being singletons, with the ten largest covering 0.89%. Sequences were obtained from memory CD4+ T cells from PBMCs. Subset defined: CD45RA-negative fraction. The receptors shown here come from a young man in good health. Some clones in this sample may be carry-over from other donors' samples.

The DNA of the CDR3 is TGTGCCAGCAGTTTATCCCACAGCCAAGAGACCCAGTACTTC. It is translated as CASSLSHSQETQYF. The chain combines TRBV28 with TRBJ2-5; the D is unclear. CDR3 size: 14 residues. V lost 1 base and J lost 1, with 7 bases in between. The germline gives CDR1 MDHEN, CDR2 SYDVKM.

This clone was seen more than once but under ten times. This rearrangement joins TRBV28 to TRBJ1-5; D is undetermined. Trimming pared 5 bases from V and 4 bases from J, leaving 15 bases between. Looked up from germline, CDR1 is MDHEN and CDR2 is SYDVKM. The CDR3 consists of 15 residues. This CDR3 reads CASSPYRAPNQPQHF. DNA for the CDR3: TGTGCCAGCAGTCCTTATCGGGCCCCTAATCAGCCCCAGCATTTT.

The chain links TRBV21-1 to TRBJ2-2; the DNA was not compared with TRBD2, the D call given in the table. TRBV21-1 is listed as a pseudogene. The CDR3 consists of 17 residues. CDR3 nucleotide sequence: TGTGCCAGCAGCACCAAAGCGGGAGTGGCGAACACCGGGGAGCTGTTTTTT. Encoded protein: CASSTKAGVANTGELFF.

The chain carries TRBV27 and TRBJ1-1; no reliable D call. In germline, CDR1 is MNHEY, CDR2 SMNVEV (reference sequence). CDR3 length: 14 residues. Deletions cut 6 bases from V and 1 base from J, with 12 bases between. CDR3 sequence reads: CASSRGYGNTEAFF. CDR3 nucleotide sequence: TGTGCCAGCAGCCGGGGATATGGGAACACTGAAGCTTTCTTT.

This sequence joins TRBV9 and TRBJ1-5, with no clear D. Trimming shortened V by 8 bases and J by 1 base, and 13 bases separated the two germline ends. This CDR3 region has 14 residues. Germline values: CDR1 SGDLS, CDR2 YYNGEE. CDR3 protein: CASSPEGSNQPQHF. CDR3 in DNA: TGTGCCAGTTCTCCCGAGGGCAGCAATCAGCCCCAGCATTTT.

This chain joins TRBV2 and TRBJ2-3, with TRBD2 matching 12 bases. The CDR3 length is 16 residues. Germline V gene lookup returns CDR1 SNHLY and CDR2 FYNNEI. V shed 4 bases, J shed 4 bases, and the junction held 6 bases outside the gene matches. This CDR3 reads CASSGSSGRASDTQYF. The CDR3 bases are TGTGCCAGCAGTGGGTCTAGCGGGAGGGCCTCAGATACGCAGTATTTT.

The V call is TRBV5-6, the J call TRBJ2-7; weak D call: TRBD2 (6 bases). CDR1 SGHDT and CDR2 YYEEEE come from the germline V gene. The CDR3 extends over 14 amino acids. The V end was cut by 6 bases, the J end by 4 bases, with 17 bases between. CDR3 in amino acids: CASTSMEGLYEQYF. DNA for the CDR3: TGTGCCAGCACTTCGATGGAGGGCCTTTACGAGCAGTACTTC.

The chain couples TRBV5-1 to TRBJ2-7; 9 bases map to TRBD1. The V segment lost 3 bases and the J segment 7 bases; nucleotides outside the gene matches: 8. The CDR3 has 14 amino acids. CDR1 SGHRS and CDR2 YFSETQ come from the germline V gene. The CDR3: CASSYPGQGREQYF. CDR3 bases: TGCGCCAGCAGCTACCCAGGACAGGGGCGGGAGCAGTACTTC.

The table lists this clone with a few counts. This chain links TRBV5-5 with TRBJ1-3; no definite D call. Trimming took off 7 bases at V and 2 bases at J, with 16 bases between the two ends. This CDR3 is 15 amino acids long. Looked up from germline, CDR1 is SGHKS and CDR2 is YYEKEE (reference sequence). DNA for the CDR3: TGTGCCAGCCGAGAGGCAGCCGACGCTGGAAACACCATATATTTT. Its translation is CASREAADAGNTIYF.

The rearrangement joins TRBV30 to TRBJ1-2; D is unresolved. V was pared by 0 bases and J by 8 bases, with 16 bases between. The CDR3 is made up of 14 amino acids. CDR1 and CDR2 (germline): GTSNPN, SVGIG (reference sequence). The CDR3 sequence is CAWSVHSGYGGYTF. CDR3 nucleotides: TGTGCCTGGAGTGTACATTCGGGGTATGGCGGCTACACCTTC. The full variable domain, completed using reference TRBV30 and TRBJ1-2, is SQTIHQWPATLVQPVGSPLSLECTVEGTSNPNLYWYRQAAGRGLQLLFYSVGIGQISSEVPQNLSASRPQDRQFILSSKKLLLSDSGFYLCAWSVHSGYGGYTFGSGTRLTVV.